This T cell receptor (beta chain) appears in the sequencing data of a study of CD8+CD57+ T cells in acquired aplastic anemia. Looking at the study overall: DNA per sorted CD4+ or CD8+ sample ranged roughly 0.17 to 27.4 ug, averaging about 3 ug.

This clonotype was recorded once. The template used for profiling TCR beta VDJ and CDR3 was genomic DNA. One entry per CDR3 protein, called by TCRdb with MiXCR from the reads. Of 310,000 or so distinct CDR3 sequences in the sample, about 50% were seen once. This CDR3 has 14 residues. Germline V CDR1 and CDR2: DFQATT, SNEGSKA (reference sequence). Trimming left V 0 bases short and J 5 bases short, with 11 bases between. Only patients with CD8+CD57+ cell expansion on flow cytometry were chosen for sequencing. This chain links TRBV20-1 with TRBJ1-3; possible D gene TRBD1, 6 bases. The sample was sorted CD4+, CD8+, or CD8+CD57+ T cells (not recorded which) from PBMCs. The TCR sequence derives from a human donor with aplastic anemia. CDR3 residues: CSAREGQGRNTIYF. DNA for the CDR3: TGCAGTGCTAGAGAGGGGCAGGGGAGAAACACCATATATTTT.